This TCR beta chain came from a study of CD8 T cells in Susac syndrome. Sequencing of TCR beta, carried out with a high-throughput approach, was applied to CD8+ and CD4+ T cells from the blood. Each multiple sclerosis control was a treatment-naive patient with relapsing-remitting disease that was either stable or active. Negative magnetic isolation gave CD8+ and CD4+ cells; FACS enriched CD8+ TEMRA. cDNA came from about 0.46 to 1 ug RNA primed by random hexamers. Amplification of TCR beta CDR3 was carried out by immunoSEQ multiplex PCR, which covered 54 Vbeta and 13 Jbeta segments. Via MiXCR, TCRdb re-called the immunoSEQ multiplex PCR reads, giving one row per CDR3 protein. The sample consists of 150,000 to 200,000 distinct CDR3 sequences, under 95% of them appearing once. V lost 4 bases to trimming and J lost 0 bases, with 19 bases between them. The CDR3 sequence is 18 residues long. In germline, CDR1 is SGHRS, CDR2 YFSETQ.

This receptor was taken from a human donor with multiple sclerosis. V gene TRBV5-1 combines with J gene TRBJ2-2; maybe TRBD1 (6 bases). The sequencing input was CD4+ T cells from PBMCs. CDR3 sequence: CASSPRFRDNTNTGELFF. The CDR3 region has the DNA TGCGCCAGCAGCCCCCGCTTCCGGGACAACACGAACACCGGGGAGCTGTTTTTT.